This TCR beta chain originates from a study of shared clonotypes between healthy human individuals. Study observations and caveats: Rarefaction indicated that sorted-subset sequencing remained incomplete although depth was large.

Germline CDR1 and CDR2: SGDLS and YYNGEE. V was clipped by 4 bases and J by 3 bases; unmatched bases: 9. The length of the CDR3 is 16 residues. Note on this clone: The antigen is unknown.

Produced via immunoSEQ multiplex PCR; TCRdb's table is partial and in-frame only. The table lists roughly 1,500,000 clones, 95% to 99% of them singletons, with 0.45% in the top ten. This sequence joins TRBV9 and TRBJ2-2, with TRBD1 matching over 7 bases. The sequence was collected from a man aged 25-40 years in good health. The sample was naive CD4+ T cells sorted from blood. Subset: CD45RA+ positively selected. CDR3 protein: CASSPYTGTDTGELFF. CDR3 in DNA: TGTGCCAGCAGCCCCTATACTGGGACAGACACCGGGGAGCTGTTTTTT.